This T cell receptor (beta chain) was captured in a study of shared clonotypes between healthy human individuals. About the study: The cohort had two women and three men, ages 18 to 49. Findings of the study overall: Across subsets, estimated richness was generally greater for naive than for memory populations.

The CDR3 consists of 15 residues. Germline CDR1 reads SGHNT; CDR2 reads YENEEA. Germline trimming cut 1 base from V and 7 bases from J; bases unmatched to any gene: 6. Profiled with immunoSEQ multiplex PCR; TCRdb holds only in-frame clones, not every one. This table has a few million clones, roughly 95% appearing once. A word on this clone: Its antigen is currently unknown.

The naive CD8 population came from CD45RO-negative cells selected for CCR7, without terminally differentiated effector memory CD45RA+ cells. The sequencing input was naive CD8+ T cells from PBMCs. This TCR came from a man between 18 and 29 years old in good health. Some clones in this sample may be carry-over from other donors' samples. V is TRBV11-3 and J is TRBJ1-4, with 7 positions matching TRBD1. The CDR3 reads CASSLARTGIEKLFF. CDR3 DNA sequence: TGTGCCAGCAGCTTAGCTAGGACAGGTATTGAAAAACTGTTTTTT.